The 11 T cell receptor beta chains reported below all come from one sample, sequenced in a study of T cell responses to AZD1222 COVID-19 vaccine. TCRdb's copy holds only in-frame clones and misses some; the assay was immunoSEQ multiplex PCR. The repertoire holds 110,000 or so clones, with about 90% as singletons. Sequences were derived from peripheral blood, sampled on day 0 of AZD1222 vaccination. The receptors were gathered from an adult in good health.

This rearrangement joins TRBV3-1 (or the pseudogene TRBV3-2) to TRBJ2-7; 9 nucleotides agree with TRBD1. Losses at the gene ends were 2 bases for V and 7 bases for J; bases not matched to a gene: 6. The CDR3 has 14 amino acids. The germline V gene has CDR1 LGHDT and CDR2 YNNKEL (reference sequence). The CDR3 coding sequence is TGTGCCAGCAGCCAATCACAGGGGGCTCGGGAGCAGTACTTC. It yields the protein CASSQSQGAREQYF.

CDR3 in DNA: TGCAGCGTACAGGTGGATAGCAATCAGCCCCAGCATTTT. Its translation: CSVQVDSNQPQHF. The chain is built from TRBV29-1 and TRBJ1-5, with D possibly being TRBD1 (5 bases). CDR1 is SQVTM and CDR2 is ANQGSEA in the germline V gene. Trimming cost V 6 bases and J 0 bases, with 9 bases left between them. This CDR3 comprises 13 residues.

The chain links TRBV27 to TRBJ1-1; D is possibly TRBD1 (6 bases). CDR1 and CDR2 from the germline V gene are MNHEY and SMNVEV (reference sequence). The V and J ends lost 6 bases and 0 bases respectively, with 20 bases between them. The CDR3 totals 17 residues. CDR3 nucleotide sequence: TGTGCCAGCAGGAGGGACACAGGCCCCGTGATGAACACTGAAGCTTTCTTT. This codes for CASRRDTGPVMNTEAFF.

Turning to this clone: Sequence at one end of the junction differs from germline and may be a read error. V usage is TRBV6-6 and J usage is TRBJ1-1, with TRBD1 matching 7 bases. The germline V gene encodes CDR1 MNHNY and CDR2 SVGAGI (reference sequence). The CDR3 is 16 amino acids. The CDR3 bases are TGTGCCAGCAGTCACTCCCGGACAGGATTGAACACTGAAGCTTTCTTT. This sequence encodes CASSHSRTGLNTEAFF.

The CDR3 DNA sequence: TGTGCCAGCAGCTTAAGTGGAAGGGGGATTGGCAGACTGAACACTGAAGCTTTCTTT. Protein: CASSLSGRGIGRLNTEAFF. The chain is built from TRBV7-2 and TRBJ1-1, with D perhaps matching TRBD1 (6 bases). The germline V gene encodes CDR1 SGHTA and CDR2 FQGNSA. There are 19 residues in the CDR3. V was trimmed by 2 bases and J by 0 bases, leaving 22 bases between them.

V gene TRBV19 combines with J gene TRBJ2-5, with D unclear. CDR3 length: 11 amino acids. CDR1 LNHDA and CDR2 SQIVND come from the germline V gene (reference sequence). Between the trimmed V and J ends, which lost 6 bases and 5 bases, there was a span of 7 bases. CDR3 sequence (DNA): TGTGCCAGTAGCCTAGGGGAGACCCAGTACTTC. This codes for CASSLGETQYF.

This clone is a singleton in its sample. The rearrangement links TRBV12-3 or TRBV12-4 to TRBJ1-1; 7 bases line up with TRBD1. The CDR3 runs 12 residues. The V and J ends lost 6 bases and 7 bases, in that order; junction bases with no gene match: 5. The CDR3 DNA sequence: TGTGCCAGCAGCCACAGGGGCAGTGAAGCTTTCTTT. Its translation: CASSHRGSEAFF.

As for this clone: The germline gene is not matched at one end of the junction; a read error may be the cause. DNA for the CDR3: TGTGCCAGCACCCAATCGGAAGGCTACGAGCAGTACTTC. Protein: CASTQSEGYEQYF. This chain joins TRBV3-1 (or the pseudogene TRBV3-2) and TRBJ2-7; unclear D gene. The CDR3 consists of 13 residues. Germline V gene data show CDR1 as LGHDT and CDR2 as YNNKEL (reference sequence).

The genes are TRBV6-2 or TRBV6-3 and TRBJ1-6, with D uncertain. CDR1 is MNHEY, CDR2 SVGEGT, per germline. V was shortened by 2 bases and J by 3 bases, with 5 bases between the two germline ends. This CDR3 spans 14 amino acids. CDR3 region: CASSYGRYNSPLHF. The CDR3 nucleotides read TGTGCCAGCAGTTACGGACGCTATAATTCACCCCTCCACTTT.

The rearrangement links TRBV7-9 to TRBJ1-4; TRBD1 is a possible D gene (5 bases). Germline V gives CDR1 SEHNR, CDR2 FQNEAQ (reference sequence). The CDR3 extends over 14 amino acids. V lost 2 bases, J lost 8 bases, and 12 bases lay in between. CDR3 residues: CASSLQGGEEKLFF. In DNA form, the CDR3 reads TGTGCCAGCAGCTTACAGGGAGGAGAGGAAAAACTGTTTTTT.

The V call is TRBV27, the J call TRBJ1-1; D is perhaps TRBD1 (6 bases). CDR1 is MNHEY and CDR2 is SMNVEV in the germline V gene (reference sequence). CDR3 length: 15 amino acids. Deletions cut 8 bases from V and 5 bases from J, with 21 bases between. CDR3 amino acids: CASGPGGAGFTEAFF. The DNA for the CDR3 is TGTGCCAGCGGCCCGGGGGGCGCGGGATTTACTGAAGCTTTCTTT.